This T cell receptor beta chain was found in a study of PD-L1 blockade in urothelial cancer. Study summary: About nine tenths of the roughly 30 patients were men who had bladder-origin urothelial cancer. Blood-derived samples held a median roughly 150,000 T cells.

Worth noting for this clone: The antigen remains undetermined.

Study results and caveats: Durable benefit was linked to greater 3-week expansion of tumor-associated blood clones.

Data came from immunoSEQ multiplex PCR; TCRdb stores just in-frame clones and leaves some out. The data show about 80,000 clones, with 75% to 90% seen just once and roughly 5.7% held by the top ten. A total of 1 to 8 samples per patient were collected pretreatment and on-treatment. The origin of this receptor is a woman in her sixties or seventies with urothelial cancer. Sequencing was performed on PBMCs, taken around atezolizumab (anti-PD-L1) treatment.

The CDR3 loop reads CASSLTSGTRVPQFF. CDR3 sequence (DNA): TGTGCCAGCAGCTTGACCTCCGGGACTAGAGTCCCCCAGTTCTTC. J is TRBJ2-1 and V is TRBV7-3; the match to TRBD2 covers 8 bases. Trimming removed 3 bases from V and 13 bases from J; junction bases left unmatched: 14. In germline, CDR1 is SGHTA, CDR2 FQGTGA. The CDR3 length is 15 residues.